The following is a T cell receptor (beta chain) sequence with its context. The entry originates in a study of T cell responses to AZD1222 COVID-19 vaccine. Profiling relied on immunoSEQ multiplex PCR, and the TCRdb table lists in-frame clones only, not all of them. The profile covers around 150,000 clones, with about 92% appearing a single time and around 2.5% taken by the ten largest. This clonotype was obtained from an adult in good health. Sequenced material: peripheral blood, taken on day 0 of AZD1222 vaccination.

In DNA form, the CDR3 reads TGTGCCACCAGCAGGGGTAGGCAGGGGAAATCCGAGCAGTACTTC. This gives the protein CATSRGRQGKSEQYF. The chain recombines TRBV15 with TRBJ2-7; the D gene is possibly TRBD1 (6 bases). This CDR3 contains 15 residues. Germline loops: CDR1 LNHNV, CDR2 YYDKDF (reference sequence). Trimming took 3 bases from V and 6 from J, leaving 18 bases between them. Full variable domain (outside the CDR3, taken from reference TRBV15 and TRBJ2-7): DAMVIQNPRYQVTQFGKPVTLSCSQTLNHNVMYWYQQKSSQAPKLLFHYYDKDFNNEADTPDNFQSRRPNTSFCFLDIRSPGLGDTAMYLCATSRGRQGKSEQYFGPGTRLTVT.